This is a list of T cell receptor beta chains from one sample in a study of lymphopenia after photon versus proton radiotherapy. Repertoires were generated with immunoSEQ multiplex PCR, while TCRdb's copy carries only in-frame clones and drops some. Of around 62,000 clones in the sample, approximately 84% were seen once. The material was peripheral blood, obtained from a patient treated with proton-based radiotherapy. The origin of the receptors is a man in his 60s with pancreatic cancer. The CDR3 runs from the conserved cysteine through the conserved F or W.

j_gene	v_gene	CDR3aa
TRBJ2-7	TRBV6-1	CASSSRDEQYF
TRBJ1-1	TRBV15	CATSRDTNTEAFF
TRBJ1-5	TRBV19	CASSETGSNQPQHF
TRBJ2-7	TRBV19	CASKGRDSYEQYF
TRBJ1-5	TRBV18	CASSQDRNQPQHF
TRBJ2-5	TRBV28	CASSRRLQETQYF
TRBJ2-7	TRBV11-2	CASSSLTTSGSYEQYF
TRBJ2-2	TRBV7-9	CASTRTGELFF
TRBJ2-2	TRBV7-8	CASSLERTGPNTGELFF
TRBJ2-3	TRBV7-6	CASSYSPEREEVDTQYF
TRBJ2-1	TRBV27	CASSHGLAGHNEQFF
TRBJ1-4	TRBV13	CASSLSEGGNEKLFF
TRBJ2-7	TRBV27	CASSLVGGTYEQYF
TRBJ2-3	TRBV6-1	CASSAGTAGADTQYF
TRBJ2-3	TRBV6-1	CASSQLAGVGNTQYF
TRBJ2-2	TRBV10-3	CAISELAGAGGELFF